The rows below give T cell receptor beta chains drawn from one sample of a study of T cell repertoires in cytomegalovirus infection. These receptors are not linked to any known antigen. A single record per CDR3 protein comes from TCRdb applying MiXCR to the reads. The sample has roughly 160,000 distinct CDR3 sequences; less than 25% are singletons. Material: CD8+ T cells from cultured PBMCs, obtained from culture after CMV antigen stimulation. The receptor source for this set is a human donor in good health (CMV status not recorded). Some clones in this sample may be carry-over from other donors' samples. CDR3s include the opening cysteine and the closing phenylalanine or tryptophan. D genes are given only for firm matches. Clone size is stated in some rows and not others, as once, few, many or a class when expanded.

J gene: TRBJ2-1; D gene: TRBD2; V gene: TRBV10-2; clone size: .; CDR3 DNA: TGCGCCAGCAGTCAGGGGATGACTAGCGGCGACTACAATGAGCAGTTCTTC; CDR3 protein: CASSQGMTSGDYNEQFF
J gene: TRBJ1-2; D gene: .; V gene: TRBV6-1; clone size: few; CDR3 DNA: TGTGCCAGCAGTGTAGTGGGCAGGACCTACTCTAACTATGGCTACACCTTC; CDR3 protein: CASSVVGRTYSNYGYTF
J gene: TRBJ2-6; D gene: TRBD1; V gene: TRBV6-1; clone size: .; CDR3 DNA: TGTGCCAGCACCCTCCCGCCGGGACAGCTTTGGTCCGGGGCCAACGTCCTGACTTTC; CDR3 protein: CASTLPPGQLWSGANVLTF
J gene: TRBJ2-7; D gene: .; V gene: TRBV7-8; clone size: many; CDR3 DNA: TGTGCCAGCAGCTTATTACAGGGAACCGACGAGCAGTACTTC; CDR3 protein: CASSLLQGTDEQYF
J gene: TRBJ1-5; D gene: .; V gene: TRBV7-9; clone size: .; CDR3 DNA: TGTGCCAGCAGCTTAGGGGCTTGGCAGGGTAATCAGCCCCAGCATTTT; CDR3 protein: CASSLGAWQGNQPQHF
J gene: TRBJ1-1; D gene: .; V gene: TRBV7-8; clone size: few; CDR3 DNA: TGTGCCAGCAGTCCTTCTCCTGAAGCTTTCTTT; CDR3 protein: CASSPSPEAFF
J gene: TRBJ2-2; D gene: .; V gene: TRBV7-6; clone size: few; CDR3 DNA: TGTGCCAGCAGCGCCGCCGCGAACACCGGGGAGCTGTTTTTT; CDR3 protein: CASSAAANTGELFF
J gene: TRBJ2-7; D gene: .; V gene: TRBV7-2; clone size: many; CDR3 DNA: TGTGCCAGCAGCGAGACAGGTAGCCCCAGAGAGCAGTACTTC; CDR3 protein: CASSETGSPREQYF
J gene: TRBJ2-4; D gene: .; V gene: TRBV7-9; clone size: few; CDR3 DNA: TGTGCCAGCAGCCTTACCTGGGACCCCGTGAACATTCAGTACTTC; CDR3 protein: CASSLTWDPVNIQYF
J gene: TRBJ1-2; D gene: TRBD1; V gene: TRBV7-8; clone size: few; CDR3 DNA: TGTGCCAGCAGCTTAGGCCAGGGGGTTCATGGCTACACCTTC; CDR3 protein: CASSLGQGVHGYTF
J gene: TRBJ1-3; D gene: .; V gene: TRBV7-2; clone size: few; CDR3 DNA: TGTGCCAGCAGCCCCCCGCTAACAGGGTTGAGAAACACCATATATTTT; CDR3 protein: CASSPPLTGLRNTIYF
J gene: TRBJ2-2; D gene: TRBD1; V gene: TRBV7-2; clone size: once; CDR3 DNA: TGTGCCAGCAGCTACACAGGGGTCACCGGGGAGCTGTTTTTT; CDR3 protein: CASSYTGVTGELFF
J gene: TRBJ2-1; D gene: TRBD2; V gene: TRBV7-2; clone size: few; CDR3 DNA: TGTGCCAGCAGCTCCTGGACTAGCGGGAGCCGTGAGCAGTTCTTC; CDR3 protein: CASSSWTSGSREQFF
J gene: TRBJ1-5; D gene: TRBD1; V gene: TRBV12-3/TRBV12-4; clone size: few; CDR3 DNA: TGTGCCAGCAGTACGGACAGGGAGGTCAATCAGCCCCAGCATTTT; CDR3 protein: CASSTDREVNQPQHF
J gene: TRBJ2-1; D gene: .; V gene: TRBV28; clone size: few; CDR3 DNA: TGTGCCAGCAGTCCTGCATTTCGACGAGGGGTTAGCTCCTACAATGAGCAGTTCTTC; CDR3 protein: CASSPAFRRGVSSYNEQFF
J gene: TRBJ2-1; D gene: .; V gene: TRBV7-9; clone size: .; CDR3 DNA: TGTGCCAGCAGCTTAGATGGGCGGGGAAATGAGCAGTTCTTC; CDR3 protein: CASSLDGRGNEQFF
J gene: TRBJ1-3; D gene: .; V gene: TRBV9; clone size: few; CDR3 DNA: TGTGCCAGCAGCGACCATCAGAGCTCTGGAAACACCATATATTTT; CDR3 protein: CASSDHQSSGNTIYF
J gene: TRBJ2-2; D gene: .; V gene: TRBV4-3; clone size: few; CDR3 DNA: TGCGCCAGCAGCCAGGGCCAGGGAATGGATATAGCCGGGGAGCTGTTTTTT; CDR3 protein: CASSQGQGMDIAGELFF
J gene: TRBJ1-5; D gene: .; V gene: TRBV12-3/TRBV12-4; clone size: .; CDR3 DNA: TGTGCCAGCAGTTTAAAAGCGATCACCAGCAATCAGCCCCAGCATTTT; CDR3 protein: CASSLKAITSNQPQHF
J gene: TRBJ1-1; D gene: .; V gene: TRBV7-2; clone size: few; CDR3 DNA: TGTGCCAGCAGAGCCGTGGGGAGGAACACTGAAGCTTTCTTT; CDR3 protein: CASRAVGRNTEAFF
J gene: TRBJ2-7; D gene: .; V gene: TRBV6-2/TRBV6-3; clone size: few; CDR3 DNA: TGTGCCAGCAGTTACTCCTATACGACAGGCGCCTCCTACGAGCAGTACTTC; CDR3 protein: CASSYSYTTGASYEQYF
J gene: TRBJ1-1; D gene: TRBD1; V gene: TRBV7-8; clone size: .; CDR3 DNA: TGTGCCAGCAGCTTTGGAGGGCAGGGGGCAACCAACACTGAAGCTTTCTTT; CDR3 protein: CASSFGGQGATNTEAFF
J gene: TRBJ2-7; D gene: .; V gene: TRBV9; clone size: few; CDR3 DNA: TGTGCCAGCAGCTCACCAGCCGGGACAAGCTCCTACGAGCAGTACTTC; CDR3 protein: CASSSPAGTSSYEQYF
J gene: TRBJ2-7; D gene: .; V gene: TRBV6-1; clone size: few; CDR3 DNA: TGTGCCAGCAGCGCAAGGGGGTACTACGAGCAGTACTTC; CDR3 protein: CASSARGYYEQYF
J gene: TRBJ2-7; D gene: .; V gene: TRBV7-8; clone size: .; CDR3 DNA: TGTGCCAGCAGCTTGGGGGGCGATGCAGGGCGATTCTCCTACGAGCAGTACTTC; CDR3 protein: CASSLGGDAGRFSYEQYF
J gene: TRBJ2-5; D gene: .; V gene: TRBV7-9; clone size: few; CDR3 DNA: TGTGCCAGCAGCTTATCTGAGTCGGTGGAGACCCAGTACTTC; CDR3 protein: CASSLSESVETQYF
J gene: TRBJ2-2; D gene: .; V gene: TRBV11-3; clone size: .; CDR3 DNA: TGTGCCAGCAGCCCTTATGGGGGACACACGAACACCGGGGAGCTGTTTTTT; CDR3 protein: CASSPYGGHTNTGELFF
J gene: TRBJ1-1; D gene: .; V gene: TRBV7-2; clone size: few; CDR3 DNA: TGTGCCAGCAGCAACCACGACGGGAACACTGAAGCTTTCTTT; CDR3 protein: CASSNHDGNTEAFF